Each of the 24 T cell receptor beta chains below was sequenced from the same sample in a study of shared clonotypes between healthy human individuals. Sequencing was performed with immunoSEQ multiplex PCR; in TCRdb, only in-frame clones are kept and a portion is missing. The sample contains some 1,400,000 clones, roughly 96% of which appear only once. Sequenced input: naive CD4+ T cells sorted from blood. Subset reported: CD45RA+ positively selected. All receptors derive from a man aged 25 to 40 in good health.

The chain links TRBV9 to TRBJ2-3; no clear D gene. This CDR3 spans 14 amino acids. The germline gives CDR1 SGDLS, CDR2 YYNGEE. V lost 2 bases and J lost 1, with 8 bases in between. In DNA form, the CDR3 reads TGTGCCAGCAGCGTCAGCCTTGGCACAGATACGCAGTATTTT. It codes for CASSVSLGTDTQYF.

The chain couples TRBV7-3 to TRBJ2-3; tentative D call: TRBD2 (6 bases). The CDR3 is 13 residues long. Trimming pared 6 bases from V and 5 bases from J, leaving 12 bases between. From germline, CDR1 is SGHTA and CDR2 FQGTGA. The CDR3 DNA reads TGTGCCAGCAGAAGGAGTAGCGGAGATACGCAGTATTTT. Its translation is CASRRSSGDTQYF. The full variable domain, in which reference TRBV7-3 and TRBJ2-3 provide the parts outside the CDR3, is GAGVSQTPSNKVTEKGKYVELRCDPISGHTALYWYRQSLGQGPEFLIYFQGTGAADDSGLPNDRFFAVRPEGSVSTLKIQRTERGDSAVYLCASRRSSGDTQYFGPGTRLTVL.

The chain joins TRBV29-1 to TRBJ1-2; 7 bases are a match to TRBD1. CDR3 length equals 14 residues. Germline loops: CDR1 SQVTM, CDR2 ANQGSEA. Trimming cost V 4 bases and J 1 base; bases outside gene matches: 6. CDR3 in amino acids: CSVVAGQNNYGYTF. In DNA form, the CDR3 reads TGCAGCGTTGTAGCGGGACAGAATAACTATGGCTACACCTTC.

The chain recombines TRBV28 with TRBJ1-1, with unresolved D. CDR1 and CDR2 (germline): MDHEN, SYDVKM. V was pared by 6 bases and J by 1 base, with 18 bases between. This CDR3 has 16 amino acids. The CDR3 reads CASRTRDTPANTEAFF. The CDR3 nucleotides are TGTGCCAGCAGGACCCGAGACACACCTGCGAACACTGAAGCTTTCTTT.

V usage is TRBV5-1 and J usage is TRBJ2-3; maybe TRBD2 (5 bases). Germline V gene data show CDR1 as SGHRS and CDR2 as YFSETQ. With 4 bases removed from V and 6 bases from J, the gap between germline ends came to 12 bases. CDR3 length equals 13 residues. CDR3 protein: CASSVEGADTQYF. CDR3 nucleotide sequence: TGCGCCAGCAGCGTCGAGGGAGCGGATACGCAGTATTTT. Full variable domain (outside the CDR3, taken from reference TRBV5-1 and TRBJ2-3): KAGVTQTPRYLIKTRGQQVTLSCSPISGHRSVSWYQQTPGQGLQFLFEYFSETQRNKGNFPGRFSGRQFSNSRSEMNVSTLELGDSALYLCASSVEGADTQYFGPGTRLTVL.

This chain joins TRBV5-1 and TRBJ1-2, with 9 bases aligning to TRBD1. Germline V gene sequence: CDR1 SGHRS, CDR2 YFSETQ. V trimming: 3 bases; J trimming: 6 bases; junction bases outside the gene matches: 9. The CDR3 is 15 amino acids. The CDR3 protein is CASSWAGQGRDGYTF. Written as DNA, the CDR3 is TGCGCCAGCAGCTGGGCGGGACAGGGCCGGGATGGCTACACCTTC. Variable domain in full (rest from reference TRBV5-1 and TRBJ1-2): KAGVTQTPRYLIKTRGQQVTLSCSPISGHRSVSWYQQTPGQGLQFLFEYFSETQRNKGNFPGRFSGRQFSNSRSEMNVSTLELGDSALYLCASSWAGQGRDGYTFGSGTRLTVV.

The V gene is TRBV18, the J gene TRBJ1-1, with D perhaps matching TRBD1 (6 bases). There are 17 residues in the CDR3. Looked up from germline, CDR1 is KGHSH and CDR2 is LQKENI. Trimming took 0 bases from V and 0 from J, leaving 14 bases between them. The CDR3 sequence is CASSPPRQEAVNTEAFF. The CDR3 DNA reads TGTGCCAGCTCACCACCCCGACAGGAGGCGGTGAACACTGAAGCTTTCTTT.

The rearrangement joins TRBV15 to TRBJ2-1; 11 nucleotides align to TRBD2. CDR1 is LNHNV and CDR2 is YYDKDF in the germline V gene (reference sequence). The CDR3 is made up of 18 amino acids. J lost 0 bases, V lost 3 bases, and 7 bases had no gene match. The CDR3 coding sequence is TGTGCCACCAGCAGGACTAGCGGGGCAAGGACCTCCTACAATGAGCAGTTCTTC. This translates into CATSRTSGARTSYNEQFF. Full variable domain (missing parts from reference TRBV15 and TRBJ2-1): DAMVIQNPRYQVTQFGKPVTLSCSQTLNHNVMYWYQQKSSQAPKLLFHYYDKDFNNEADTPDNFQSRRPNTSFCFLDIRSPGLGDTAMYLCATSRTSGARTSYNEQFFGPGTRLTVL.

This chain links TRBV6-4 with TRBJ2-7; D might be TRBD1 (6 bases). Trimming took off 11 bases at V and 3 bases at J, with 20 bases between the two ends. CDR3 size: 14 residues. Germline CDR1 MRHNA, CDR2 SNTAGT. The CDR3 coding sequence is TGTGCCGGGGACCGGGACATGGAATTCTACGAGCAGTACTTC. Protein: CAGDRDMEFYEQYF.

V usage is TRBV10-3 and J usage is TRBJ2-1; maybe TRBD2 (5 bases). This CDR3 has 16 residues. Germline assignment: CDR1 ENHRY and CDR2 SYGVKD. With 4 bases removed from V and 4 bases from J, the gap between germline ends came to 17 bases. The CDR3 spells CAISALREPGYNEQFF. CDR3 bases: TGTGCCATCAGTGCTTTAAGGGAGCCCGGATACAATGAGCAGTTCTTC.

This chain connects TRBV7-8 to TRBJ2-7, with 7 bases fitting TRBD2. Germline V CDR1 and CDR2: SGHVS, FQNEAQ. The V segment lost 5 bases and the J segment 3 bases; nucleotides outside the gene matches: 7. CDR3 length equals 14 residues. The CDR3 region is CASSPGGSGYEQYF. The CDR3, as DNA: TGTGCCAGCAGCCCGGGAGGATCCGGCTACGAGCAGTACTTC.

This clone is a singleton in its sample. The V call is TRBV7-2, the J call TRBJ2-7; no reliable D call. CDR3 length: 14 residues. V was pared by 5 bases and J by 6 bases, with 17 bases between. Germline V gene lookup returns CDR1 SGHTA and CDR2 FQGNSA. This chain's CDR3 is CASSSAWAGVEQYF. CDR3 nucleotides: TGTGCCAGCAGCAGCGCTTGGGCAGGTGTCGAGCAGTACTTC. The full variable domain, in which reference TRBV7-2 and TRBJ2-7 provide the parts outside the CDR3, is GAGVSQSPSNKVTEKGKDVELRCDPISGHTALYWYRQSLGQGLEFLIYFQGNSAPDKSGLPSDRFSAERTGGSVSTLTIQRTQQEDSAVYLCASSSAWAGVEQYFGPGTRLTVT.

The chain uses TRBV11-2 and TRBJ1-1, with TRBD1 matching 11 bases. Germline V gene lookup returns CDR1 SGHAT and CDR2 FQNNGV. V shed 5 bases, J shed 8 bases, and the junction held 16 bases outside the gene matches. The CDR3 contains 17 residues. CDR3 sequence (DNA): TGTGCCAGCAGCCGGGGGACAGGGGGGCGAGGAATCGCGGAAGCTTTCTTT. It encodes CASSRGTGGRGIAEAFF.

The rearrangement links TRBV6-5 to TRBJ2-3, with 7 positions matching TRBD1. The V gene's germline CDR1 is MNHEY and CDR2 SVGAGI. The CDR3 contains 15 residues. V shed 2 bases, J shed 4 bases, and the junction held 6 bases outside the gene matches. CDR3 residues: CASSYKQGYADTQYF. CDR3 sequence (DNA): TGTGCCAGCAGTTACAAACAGGGGTATGCAGATACGCAGTATTTT.

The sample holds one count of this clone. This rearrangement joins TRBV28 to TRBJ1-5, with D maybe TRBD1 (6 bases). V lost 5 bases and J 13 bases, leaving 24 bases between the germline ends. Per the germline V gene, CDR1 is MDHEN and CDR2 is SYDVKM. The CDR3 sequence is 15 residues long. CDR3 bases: TGTGCCAGCAGTGTCCCGAGGAGGACAGTGATGGAGCAGCATTTT. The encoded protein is CASSVPRRTVMEQHF.

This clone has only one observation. The CDR3 reads CASSSEGYGYTF. CDR3 nucleotides: TGTGCCAGCAGTTCTGAAGGCTATGGCTACACCTTC. The gene calls are TRBV28 and TRBJ1-2; D not resolved. From germline, CDR1 is MDHEN and CDR2 SYDVKM. V was cut by 4 bases and J by 4 bases, with 7 bases left in between. CDR3 length: 12 amino acids.

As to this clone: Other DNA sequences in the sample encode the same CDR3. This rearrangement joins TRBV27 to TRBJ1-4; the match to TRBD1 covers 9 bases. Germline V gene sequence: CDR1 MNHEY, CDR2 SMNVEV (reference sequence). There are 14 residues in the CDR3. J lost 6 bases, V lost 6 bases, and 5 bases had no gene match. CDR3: CASSYRGRDEKLFF. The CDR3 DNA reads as TGTGCCAGCAGCTACAGGGGGCGTGATGAAAAACTGTTTTTT.

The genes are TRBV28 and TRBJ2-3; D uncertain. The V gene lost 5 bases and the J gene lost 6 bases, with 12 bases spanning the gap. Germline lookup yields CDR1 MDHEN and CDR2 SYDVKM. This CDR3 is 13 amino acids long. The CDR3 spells CASSDQLGDTQYF. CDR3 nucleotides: TGTGCCAGCAGTGATCAGCTTGGTGATACGCAGTATTTT.

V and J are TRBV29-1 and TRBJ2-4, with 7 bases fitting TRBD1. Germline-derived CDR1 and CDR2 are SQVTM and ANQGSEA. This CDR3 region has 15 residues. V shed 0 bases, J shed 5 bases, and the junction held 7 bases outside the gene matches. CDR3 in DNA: TGCAGCGTTGAAGATTCCGGGACAGTGGAAAACATTCAGTACTTC. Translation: CSVEDSGTVENIQYF.

CDR3 in DNA: TGTGCCAGTAGTATAGGCGGGGATCGTAACATTCAGTACTTC. Protein: CASSIGGDRNIQYF. The V and J genes are TRBV19 and TRBJ2-4; tentative D call: TRBD2 (6 bases). The CDR3 is 14 amino acids. Germline V CDR1 and CDR2: LNHDA, SQIVND (reference sequence). Trimming removed 1 base from V and 7 bases from J, with 11 bases in between.

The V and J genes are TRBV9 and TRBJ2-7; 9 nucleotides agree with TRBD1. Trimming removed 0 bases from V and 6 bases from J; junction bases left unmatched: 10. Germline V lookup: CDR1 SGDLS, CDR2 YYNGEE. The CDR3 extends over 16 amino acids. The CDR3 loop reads CASSVGRTGAYSEQYF. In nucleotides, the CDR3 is TGTGCCAGCAGCGTAGGAAGGACAGGGGCCTATAGCGAGCAGTACTTC.

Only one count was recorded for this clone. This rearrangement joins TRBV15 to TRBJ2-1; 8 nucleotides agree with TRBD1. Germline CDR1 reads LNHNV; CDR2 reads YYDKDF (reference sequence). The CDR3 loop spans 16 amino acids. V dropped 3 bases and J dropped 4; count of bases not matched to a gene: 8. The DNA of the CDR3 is TGTGCCACCAGCAGGGGACAGGCGCGGACATACAATGAGCAGTTCTTC. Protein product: CATSRGQARTYNEQFF.

CDR3 coding DNA: TGTGCCAGCTCACCACCGAGGGGCCTAGCCAAAAACATTCAGTACTTC. Translation: CASSPPRGLAKNIQYF. The rearrangement joins TRBV18 to TRBJ2-4; D may be TRBD1 or TRBD2 (5 bases each). From germline, CDR1 is KGHSH and CDR2 LQKENI. Trimming removed 0 bases from V and 0 bases from J, with 9 bases in between. The CDR3 runs to 16 residues.

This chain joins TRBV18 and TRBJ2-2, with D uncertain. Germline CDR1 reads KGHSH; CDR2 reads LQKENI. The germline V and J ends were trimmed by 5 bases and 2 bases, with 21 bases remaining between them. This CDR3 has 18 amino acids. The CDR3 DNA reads TGTGCCAGCTCATCCATGGGGTCCCCTGATGTAAACACCGGGGAGCTGTTTTTT. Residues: CASSSMGSPDVNTGELFF.